This T cell receptor (beta chain) stems from a study of cytomegalovirus exposure and HLA in healthy donors. Regarding the study as a whole: Donor immune exposure was known only as CMV serostatus.

It was with 60 Vbeta and 13 Jbeta primers that the PCR ran. Some clones are missing from TCRdb's copy, which holds only in-frame ones; the method was immunoSEQ multiplex PCR. Of about 86,000 clones listed, about two thirds are singletons. As to this clone: The antigen is unknown.

The TCR sequence derives from a man between 60 and 75 years old in good health and CMV-seronegative. The material sequenced was PBMCs.

The chain's CDR3 is CASTVLGSGVVGTDTQYF. CDR3 DNA sequence: TGTGCCAGCACCGTCCTAGGGTCAGGGGTCGTGGGCACAGATACGCAGTATTTT. The chain has TRBV5-4 and TRBJ2-3; weak D call: TRBD1 (6 bases). Trimming shortened V by 6 bases and J by 1 base, and 24 bases separated the two germline ends. This CDR3 region has 18 residues. CDR1 is SGHNT and CDR2 is YYREEE in the germline V gene (reference sequence).